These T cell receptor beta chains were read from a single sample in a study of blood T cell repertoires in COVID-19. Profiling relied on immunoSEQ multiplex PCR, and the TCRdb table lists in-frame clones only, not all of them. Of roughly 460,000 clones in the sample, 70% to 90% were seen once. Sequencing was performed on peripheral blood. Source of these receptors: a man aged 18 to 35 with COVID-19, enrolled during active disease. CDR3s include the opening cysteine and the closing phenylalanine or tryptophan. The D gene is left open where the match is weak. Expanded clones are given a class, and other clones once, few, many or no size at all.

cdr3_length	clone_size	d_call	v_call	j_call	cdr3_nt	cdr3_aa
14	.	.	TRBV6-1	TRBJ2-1	TGTGCCAGCAGTGAAACGGGACTCCTCAATGAGCAGTTCTTC	CASSETGLLNEQFF
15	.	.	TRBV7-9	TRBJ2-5	TGTGCCAGCAGCTTGGGACAAGCAGCGGGGGAGACCCAGTACTTC	CASSLGQAAGETQYF
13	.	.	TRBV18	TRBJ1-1	TGTGCCAGCTCACCACCGAGCGGGGCGGCAGCTTTCTTT	CASSPPSGAAAFF
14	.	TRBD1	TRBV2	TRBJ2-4	TGTGCCAGCAGCTCACAGGGGGCCAAAAACATTCAGTACTTC	CASSSQGAKNIQYF
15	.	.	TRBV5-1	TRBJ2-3	TGCGCCAGCAGCTTAAGGCGGGGACTCACAGATACGCAGTATTTT	CASSLRRGLTDTQYF
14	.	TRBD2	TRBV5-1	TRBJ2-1	TGCGCCAGCAGCCTAGCGGGCCCCTACAATGAGCAGTTCTTC	CASSLAGPYNEQFF
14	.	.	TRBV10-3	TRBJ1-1	TGTGCCATCAGTGGGACGGCGGGGGTGGCTGAAGCTTTCTTT	CAISGTAGVAEAFF
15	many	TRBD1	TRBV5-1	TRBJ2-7	TGCGCCAGCAGCTTGATAGTCAGGGGGACCTACGAGCAGTACTTC	CASSLIVRGTYEQYF
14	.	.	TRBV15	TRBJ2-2	TGTGCCACCAGCAGGGGAGGTGGCACCGGGGAGCTGTTTTTT	CATSRGGGTGELFF
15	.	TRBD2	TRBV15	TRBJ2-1	TGTGCCACCAGGAAGCGGGAGAACACCTACAATGAGCAGTTCTTC	CATRKRENTYNEQFF
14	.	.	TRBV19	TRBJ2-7	TGTGCCAGTAGCCGGGGATACAATTACTACGAGCAGTACTTC	CASSRGYNYYEQYF
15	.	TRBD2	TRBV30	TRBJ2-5	TGTGCCTGGAGTGAAGGACTAGCGGGATTAGAGACCCAGTACTTC	CAWSEGLAGLETQYF
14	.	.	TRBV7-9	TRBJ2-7	TGTGCCAGCAGCTCACCCTTGCGCGGGCTCGAGCAGTACTTC	CASSSPLRGLEQYF
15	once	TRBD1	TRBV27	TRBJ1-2	TGTGCCAGCAGTTTATCGGGGACAGGTTGGTATGGCTACACCTTC	CASSLSGTGWYGYTF
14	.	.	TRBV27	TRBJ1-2	TGTGCCAGCAGGCAACAGGGTTTGAACTATGGCTACACCTTC	CASRQQGLNYGYTF
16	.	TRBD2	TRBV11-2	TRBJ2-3	TGTGCCAGCAGCTTTAGAACTAGCGGGGGGGCAGATACGCAGTATTTT	CASSFRTSGGADTQYF
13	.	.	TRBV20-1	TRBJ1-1	TGCAGTGCTAGTTTGGGAGTGAACACTGAAGCTTTCTTT	CSASLGVNTEAFF
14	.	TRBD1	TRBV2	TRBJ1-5	TGTGCCAGCAGCGACAAGGGGGCCAGTCAGCCCCAGCATTTT	CASSDKGASQPQHF
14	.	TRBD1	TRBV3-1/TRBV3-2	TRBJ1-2	TGTGCCAGCAGCCAACACAGGGGTAACTATGGCTACACCTTC	CASSQHRGNYGYTF
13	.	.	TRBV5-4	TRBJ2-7	TGTGCCAGCAGCTTGGTCGGGAGTTACGAGCAGTACTTC	CASSLVGSYEQYF
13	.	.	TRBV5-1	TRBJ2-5	TGCGCCAGCAGCTTGGGACTGCAAGAGACCCAGTACTTC	CASSLGLQETQYF
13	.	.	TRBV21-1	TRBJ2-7	TGTGCCAGCAGGCCGGACAGGGGCTACGAGCAGTACTTC	CASRPDRGYEQYF
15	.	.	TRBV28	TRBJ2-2	TGTGCCAGCAGTTTTACTCAGGGGGGCACCGGGGAGCTGTTTTTT	CASSFTQGGTGELFF
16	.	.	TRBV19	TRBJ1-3	TGTGCCAGTAGTCAGACAGGACCTTACTCTGGAAACACCATATATTTT	CASSQTGPYSGNTIYF
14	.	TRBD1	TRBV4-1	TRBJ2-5	TGCGCCAGCAGCCGAAACAGGGGGCAGGAGACCCAGTACTTC	CASSRNRGQETQYF
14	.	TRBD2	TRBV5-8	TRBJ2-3	TGTGCCAGCAGAACCGGGACTAGACTAGATACGCAGTATTTT	CASRTGTRLDTQYF
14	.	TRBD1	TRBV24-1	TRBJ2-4	TGTGCCACCAGTGATGGACAGGGGGTAGGACAGTGGTACTTC	CATSDGQGVGQWYF
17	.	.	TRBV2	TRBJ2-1	TGTGCCAGCAGTGCTCGCAGGGCTGGCGACTCCTACAATGAGCAGTTCTTC	CASSARRAGDSYNEQFF
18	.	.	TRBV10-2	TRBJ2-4	TGCGCCAGCAGTGGGGCCATAGCGGCAATCCTAACCAAAAACATTCAGTACTTC	CASSGAIAAILTKNIQYF
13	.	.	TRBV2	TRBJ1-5	TGTGCCAGCGTACAGGCCACAAGTAAGCCCCAGCATTTT	CASVQATSKPQHF
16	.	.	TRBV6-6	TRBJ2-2	TGTGCCAGCAGTCAACAGGGTCCCCCGAACACCGGGGAGCTGTTTTTT	CASSQQGPPNTGELFF
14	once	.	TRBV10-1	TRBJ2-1	TGCGCCAGCGAAGGGGGTTCCTCCTACAATGAGCAGTTCTTC	CASEGGSSYNEQFF
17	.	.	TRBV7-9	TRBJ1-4	TGTGCCAGCAGCCCCGCCACGCGACAGGACCAAAATGAAAAACTGTTTTTT	CASSPATRQDQNEKLFF
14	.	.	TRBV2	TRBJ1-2	TGTGCCAGCATCAGAAGGCCGGGGAACTATGGCTACACCTTC	CASIRRPGNYGYTF
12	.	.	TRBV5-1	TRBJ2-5	TGCGCCAGCAGGACAGAACAAGAGACCCAGTACTTC	CASRTEQETQYF
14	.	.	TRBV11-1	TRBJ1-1	TGTGCCAGCAGCTTACAGGGCATGAACACTGAAGCTTTCTTT	CASSLQGMNTEAFF
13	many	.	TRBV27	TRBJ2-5	TGTGCCAGCAGGGGACACTTGCAAGAGACCCAGTACTTC	CASRGHLQETQYF
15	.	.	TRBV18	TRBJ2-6	TGTGCCAGCCAATGGACTCCCTCTGGGGCCAACGTCCTGACTTTC	CASQWTPSGANVLTF
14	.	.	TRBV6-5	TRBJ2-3	TGTGCCAGCAGTTACTCTCCGGGCACAGATACGCAGTATTTT	CASSYSPGTDTQYF
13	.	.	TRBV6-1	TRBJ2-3	TGTGCCAGCAGTCGGACTAGCACAGATACGCAGTATTTT	CASSRTSTDTQYF
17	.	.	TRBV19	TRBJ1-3	TGTGCCAGTAGTATACTAAGGCGGGGGCGTGGAGGAAACACCATATATTTT	CASSILRRGRGGNTIYF
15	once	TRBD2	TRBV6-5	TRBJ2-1	TGTGCCAGCACCAAACGGGGGGGCACTGAATATGAGCAGTTCTTC	CASTKRGGTEYEQFF
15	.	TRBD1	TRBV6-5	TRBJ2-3	TGTGCCAGCAGTTACGGGACAGAGAGCACAGATACGCAGTATTTT	CASSYGTESTDTQYF